Shown below are 17 T cell receptor beta chains from a single sample sequenced in a study of long-term antiretroviral therapy in people with HIV. An immunoSEQ assay, version v3.0, was performed at survey level. Repertoires were generated with immunoSEQ multiplex PCR, while TCRdb's copy carries only in-frame clones and drops some. The sample includes about 24,000 clones, around 81% of them seen just once. The sample here was unsorted PBMCs, taken at the start of antiretroviral therapy, before treatment. The receptor set was obtained from a woman younger than 30 with HIV.

The gene calls are TRBV6-6 and TRBJ2-1, with 10 bases fitting TRBD2. CDR1 is MNHNY and CDR2 is SVGAGI in the germline V gene (reference sequence). With V trimmed by 8 bases and J by 5 bases, 3 bases remained unmatched. This CDR3 is built from 13 residues. The CDR3 loop is CASRGLANNEQFF. CDR3 bases: TGTGCCAGCCGGGGACTAGCGAACAATGAGCAGTTCTTC.

This chain uses TRBV29-1 with TRBJ1-5; TRBD1 is a possible D gene (5 bases). Germline CDR1 reads SQVTM; CDR2 reads ANQGSEA. The CDR3 length is 12 residues. V lost 5 bases and J 5 bases, leaving 10 bases between the germline ends. The CDR3 coding sequence is TGCAGCGTTCTGGAGGGGCATCAGCCCCAGCATTTT. Translated, it gives CSVLEGHQPQHF.

This clone was counted once. The chain combines TRBV11-3 with TRBJ2-2; unclear D gene. Germline lookup yields CDR1 SGHNT and CDR2 YENEEA. The CDR3 covers 14 residues. V was clipped by 5 bases and J by 1 base, with 8 bases between them. The DNA of the CDR3 is TGTGCCAGCAGCCCACCGGAGAACACCGGGGAGCTGTTTTTT. Translation gives CASSPPENTGELFF.

This clone was recorded only once. This chain links TRBV19 with TRBJ1-5; no reliable D call. V shed 2 bases and J shed 7 bases, with 12 bases lying between them. Germline CDR1 and CDR2: LNHDA and SQIVND (reference sequence). This CDR3 has 14 amino acids. CDR3 amino acids: CASSIPPSGQPQHF. CDR3 DNA: TGTGCCAGTAGTATACCCCCTTCAGGCCAGCCCCAGCATTTT.

This clone showed up just a few times. V and J are TRBV7-6 and TRBJ2-5; D gene unclear. This CDR3 has 13 residues. Trimming took off 5 bases at V and 2 bases at J, with 9 bases between the two ends. Germline CDR1 SGHVS, CDR2 FNYEAQ. The CDR3: CASSRGRQETQYF. The CDR3 region has the DNA TGTGCCAGCAGCCGCGGTCGGCAAGAGACCCAGTACTTC. Full variable domain (missing parts from reference TRBV7-6 and TRBJ2-5): GAGVSQSPRYKVTKRGQDVALRCDPISGHVSLYWYRQALGQGPEFLTYFNYEAQQDKSGLPNDRFSAERPEGSISTLTIQRTEQRDSAMYRCASSRGRQETQYFGPGTRLLVL.

The chain uses TRBV4-2 and TRBJ2-2; no firm D call. Trimming removed 0 bases at V and 7 bases at J, with 12 bases between. The CDR3 spans 15 residues. CDR1 and CDR2 (germline): LGHNA, YNFKEQ. CDR3 amino acids: CASSQDWVLDGELFF. CDR3 DNA: TGTGCCAGCAGCCAAGATTGGGTCCTGGACGGGGAGCTGTTTTTT.

The gene calls are TRBV6-1 and TRBJ2-3; D unclear. V gave up 2 bases and J gave up 5 bases, with 14 bases separating them. CDR1 MNHNS and CDR2 SASEGT come from the germline V gene. The CDR3 spans 15 residues. CDR3: CASSESTFSQDTQYF. The CDR3 DNA reads as TGTGCCAGCAGTGAATCAACCTTTTCTCAAGATACGCAGTATTTT.

The gene calls are TRBV27 and TRBJ1-2; D is ambiguous. This CDR3 has 15 residues. Germline V gene lookup returns CDR1 MNHEY and CDR2 SMNVEV (reference sequence). Trimming stripped 2 bases from V and 6 bases from J, with 16 bases between. In DNA, the CDR3 is TGTGCCAGCAGTTTAGTCGCAGCCAAGAAGGATGGCTACACCTTC. Translated: CASSLVAAKKDGYTF.

The chain joins TRBV11-2 to TRBJ2-7, with TRBD2 identical over 7 bases. The trim removed 3 bases at V and 7 bases at J, leaving 6 bases unmatched. The germline V gene encodes CDR1 SGHAT and CDR2 FQNNGV. CDR3 length equals 13 residues. The DNA for the CDR3 is TGTGCCAGCAGCTTTGCGAGCGGGGATGAGCAGTACTTC. Its protein product is CASSFASGDEQYF.

The chain couples TRBV18 to TRBJ2-3; a possible D gene is TRBD1 (6 bases). Trimming removed 6 bases at V and 5 bases at J, with 21 bases between. This CDR3 comprises 16 residues. Per the germline V gene, CDR1 is KGHSH and CDR2 is LQKENI. The DNA of the CDR3 is TGTGCCAGCTCGGCCAATCCCGGGACAAATAGAGATACGCAGTATTTT. Its protein is CASSANPGTNRDTQYF.

The chain has TRBV7-6 and TRBJ1-2; TRBD1 aligns across 7 bases. The CDR3 runs 14 residues. Germline trimming cut 1 base from V and 8 bases from J; bases unmatched to any gene: 7. The germline gives CDR1 SGHVS, CDR2 FNYEAQ. CDR3 coding DNA: TGTGCCAGCAGCTTAGGTTCAGGGGGGCAAGGCTACACCTTC. This encodes CASSLGSGGQGYTF.

This chain links TRBV18 with TRBJ1-6; perhaps TRBD1 as D (5 bases). This CDR3 is 14 amino acids long. V was cut by 3 bases and J by 10 bases, with 13 bases left in between. Germline V gene sequence: CDR1 KGHSH, CDR2 LQKENI. DNA for the CDR3: TGTGCCAGCTCACCGACAGCAGAGGAGTCACCCCTCCACTTT. This sequence encodes CASSPTAEESPLHF.

The chain recombines TRBV7-3 with TRBJ1-5; 9 bases are shared with TRBD1. After removal of 5 bases from V and 2 bases from J, the junction contained 10 bases not matched to a gene. CDR3 length: 17 residues. Germline loops: CDR1 SGHTA, CDR2 FQGTGA. CDR3 in amino acids: CASSPITGGRGNQPQHF. The DNA of the CDR3 is TGTGCCAGCAGCCCCATAACAGGGGGCAGGGGCAATCAGCCCCAGCATTTT.

This clone has a single count. The chain has TRBV7-2 and TRBJ2-3, with no clear D. The V gene lost 2 bases and the J gene lost 2 bases, with 17 bases spanning the gap. The germline CDR1 and CDR2 sequences are SGHTA and FQGNSA. This CDR3 region has 17 residues. The chain's CDR3 is CASSLLVGPSNTDTQYF. DNA for the CDR3: TGTGCCAGCAGCTTACTTGTAGGCCCCTCTAACACAGATACGCAGTATTTT.

The chain employs TRBV6-4 and TRBJ1-1; no reliable D call. Germline V CDR1 and CDR2: MRHNA, SNTAGT. Trimming removed 0 bases at V and 4 bases at J, with 9 bases between. The CDR3 loop spans 14 amino acids. CDR3 sequence: CASSDSPGRTEAFF. Here the CDR3 DNA reads TGTGCCAGCAGTGACTCCCCTGGTCGCACTGAAGCTTTCTTT.

The chain links TRBV5-6 to TRBJ2-5; 9 bases are shared with TRBD2. Judging by the DNA end, TRBJ2-7 fits better; the J call may be wrong. The CDR3 contains 17 residues. CDR1 SGHDT and CDR2 YYEEEE come from the germline V gene. CDR3 residues: CASSSLAGDDLGYEQYF. As DNA, the CDR3 is TGTGCCAGCAGCTCATTAGCGGGAGACGATTTGGGCTACGAGCAGTACTTC.

This clone occurred once. The J gene is TRBJ2-1, the V gene TRBV7-9; the D call may be TRBD1 or TRBD2 (7 bases each). The CDR3 covers 16 residues. The germline CDR1 and CDR2 sequences are SEHNR and FQNEAQ (reference sequence). Trimming stripped 7 bases from V and 0 bases from J, with 16 bases between. The CDR3 region has the DNA TGTGCCAGCACCCAGGGGGGGCAGGGCTCCTACAATGAGCAGTTCTTC. Translating it yields CASTQGGQGSYNEQFF.